Listed here are 3 T cell receptor beta chains from one sample, sequenced in a study of shared clonotypes between healthy human individuals. Here immunoSEQ multiplex PCR was the method, and the copy in TCRdb shows in-frame clones only, minus some. The sample has around 1.6 million clones, approximately 98% seen once; the top ten hold approximately 0.44%. Sequencing was carried out using naive CD4+ T cells sorted from blood. The subset denotes: CD45RA+ positively selected. The receptors stem from a man aged 25-40 years in good health.

This chain uses TRBV27 with TRBJ1-5, with D possibly being TRBD1 (5 bases). V lost 6 bases and J 6 bases, leaving 18 bases between the germline ends. Germline CDR1 is MNHEY and CDR2 is SMNVEV (reference sequence). This CDR3 has 15 amino acids. For the CDR3, the DNA is TGTGCCAGCAGGAACGACCGGGCGGGGACTCAGCCCCAGCATTTT. It yields the protein CASRNDRAGTQPQHF.

Of note for this clone: This CDR3 is also generated by other DNA sequences in the sample. The V call is TRBV28, the J call TRBJ2-3; D not resolved. The ends were cut back, 5 bases at V and 6 bases at J, with 9 bases in the middle. Looked up from germline, CDR1 is MDHEN and CDR2 is SYDVKM. The CDR3 has 12 residues. The CDR3 nucleotides read TGTGCCAGCAGTCTCAGACGGGATACGCAGTATTTT. Protein product: CASSLRRDTQYF.

This clone was recorded only once. The chain combines TRBV4-2 with TRBJ2-7; no clear D gene. In germline, CDR1 is LGHNA, CDR2 YNFKEQ. This CDR3 has 15 residues. Trimming cost V 1 base and J 3 bases, with 13 bases left between them. The DNA for the CDR3 is TGTGCCAGCAGCCAAGTTTCGCGGAGAAGCTACGAGCAGTACTTC. Translation: CASSQVSRRSYEQYF.